This is a list of T cell receptor beta chains from one sample in a study of metastatic and nonmetastatic thyroid tumors. TCRdb re-processed the PCR reads through MiXCR. The table has about 34,000 clones, less than 20% seen once; the top ten hold 3.4%. Sample: blood. These receptor sequences come from a female donor with papillary thyroid cancer or a benign thyroid nodule (not recorded which). Some clones in this sample may be carry-over from other donors' samples. The CDR3 runs from the conserved cysteine through the conserved F or W. Each record gives: clone size, V gene, CDR3 length, J gene, D gene, CDR3 DNA, CDR3 protein. The D gene is left open where the match is weak. The size entry is marked missing in some rows and otherwise reads once, few, many or a size class.

many	TRBV7-9	13	TRBJ2-6	NA	TGTGCCAGCAGCTTAACAGGGGCCAACGTCCTGACTTTC	CASSLTGANVLTF
many	TRBV25-1	13	TRBJ1-1	TRBD1	TGTGCCAGGGGGATCCGGGACAGGGTTGAAGCTTTCTTT	CARGIRDRVEAFF
many	TRBV28	15	TRBJ1-6	TRBD1	TGTGCCAGCAGTTTTCCCGGGACAGGTTATTCACCCCTCCACTTT	CASSFPGTGYSPLHF
many	TRBV7-2	15	TRBJ1-1	TRBD1	TGTGCCAGCAGCTTTGGGACAGGGGTTGGCACTGAAGCTTTCTTT	CASSFGTGVGTEAFF
many	TRBV10-3	12	TRBJ2-7	NA	TGTGCCATCAGTGACATGGGGTCCGAGCAGTACTTC	CAISDMGSEQYF
many	TRBV19	15	TRBJ1-3	NA	TGTGCCAGTAGTTCGGGACGGCTCTCTGGAAACACCATATATTTT	CASSSGRLSGNTIYF
many	TRBV28	15	TRBJ1-1	NA	TGTGCCAGCAGTTTACCCGAGAGAGGGAACACTGAAGCTTTCTTT	CASSLPERGNTEAFF
many	TRBV5-1	13	TRBJ2-5	NA	TGCGCCAGCACGAGCGGAGTCCTAGAGACCCAGTACTTC	CASTSGVLETQYF
many	TRBV6-1	14	TRBJ2-3	NA	TGTGCCAGCAGTGAAGCGGGCAGGGCAGATACGCAGTATTTT	CASSEAGRADTQYF
many	TRBV20-1	15	TRBJ2-2	NA	TGCAGTGCTAGTGAGGGGCGCATCGAATCCGGGGAGCTGTTTTTT	CSASEGRIESGELFF
NA	TRBV6-1	15	TRBJ1-2	NA	TGTGCCAGCAGTGAAGTTATGGGGGTAGGGTATGTCTACACCTTC	CASSEVMGVGYVYTF
many	TRBV30	14	TRBJ1-5	TRBD1	TGTGCCTGGAGCGACAGGGCGGTCAATCAGCCCCAGCATTTT	CAWSDRAVNQPQHF
many	TRBV5-5	15	TRBJ2-1	TRBD1	TGTGCCAGCAGCATGGACAGGGGAAGATACAATGAGCAGTTCTTC	CASSMDRGRYNEQFF
many	TRBV27	14	TRBJ2-3	NA	TGTGCCAGCAGTTGGGTAGGGGGGACAGATACGCAGTATTTT	CASSWVGGTDTQYF
few	TRBV10-3	15	TRBJ2-1	NA	TGTGTCATCAGTGATCAGGGGTGCTCCTACAATGAGCAGTTCTTC	CVISDQGCSYNEQFF
few	TRBV5-4	13	TRBJ2-3	NA	TGCGCCAGCAGCCTCGTTTACACAGATACGCAGTATTTT	CASSLVYTDTQYF
NA	TRBV7-2	15	TRBJ2-5	TRBD1	TGTGCCAGCAGCTTAGGCCCCAGGGGGTGTGGGACCCAGTACTTC	CASSLGPRGCGTQYF
many	TRBV7-8	14	TRBJ2-7	TRBD1	TGTGCCAGCAGCCCACAACAGGGGCGGTACGAGCAGTACTTC	CASSPQQGRYEQYF
many	TRBV28	14	TRBJ1-3	NA	TGTGCCAGCAGAGGCATTTACTCTGGAAACACCATATATTTT	CASRGIYSGNTIYF
many	TRBV29-1	11	TRBJ2-7	NA	TGCAGCGTTGGTGTCCCCCACGAGCAGTACTTC	CSVGVPHEQYF
many	TRBV14	13	TRBJ2-3	NA	TGTGCCAGCAGCCAAGGTCGAGGAGATACGCAGTATTTT	CASSQGRGDTQYF
many	TRBV30	13	TRBJ1-5	NA	TGTGCCTGGAGTGTGCAGGGGAATCAGCCCCAGCATTTT	CAWSVQGNQPQHF
many	TRBV24-1	19	TRBJ2-2	TRBD2	TGTGCCACCAGTGATTTTCCCGGGGGGGGACTAGCAGACACCGGGGAGCTGTTTTTT	CATSDFPGGGLADTGELFF
NA	TRBV11-2	16	TRBJ2-2	NA	TGTGCCAGCAGCTTCCGTCTCGGTCGAGGGTACGGTGAGCTGTTTTTT	CASSFRLGRGYGELFF
many	TRBV29-1	13	TRBJ2-1	NA	TGCAGCGTTGTTTGGCAGGGGAACAATGAGCAGTTCTTC	CSVVWQGNNEQFF
many	TRBV20-1	13	TRBJ2-7	NA	TGCAGTGCTAGAGATACAGGGAATCGGGAGCAGTACTTC	CSARDTGNREQYF
many	TRBV12-3/TRBV12-4	15	TRBJ1-1	NA	TGTGCCAGCAGTTCCTCTCCACCGGGACGGAATGAAGCTTTCTTT	CASSSSPPGRNEAFF
many	TRBV28	15	TRBJ2-1	NA	TGTGCCAGCAGTTTCGGTTTGGGCGCCTACAATGAGCAGTTCTTC	CASSFGLGAYNEQFF
many	TRBV15	15	TRBJ2-4	NA	TGTGCCACCAGCAGAGATCGATGGGCCAAAAACATTCAGTACTTC	CATSRDRWAKNIQYF
many	TRBV19	18	TRBJ2-1	NA	TGTGCCAGTAGCCCAGGCGCAGCGCGGAGGTCAGTTTACAATGAGCAGTTCTTC	CASSPGAARRSVYNEQFF
many	TRBV28	15	TRBJ2-7	TRBD2	TGTGCCAGCAGGCCCTTGGGACTAGCGGGAGCCGAGCAGTACTTC	CASRPLGLAGAEQYF
many	TRBV11-1	16	TRBJ1-2	NA	TGTGCCAGCAGCTTAGCGATTTGGGGGGAGGACTATGGCTACACCTTC	CASSLAIWGEDYGYTF
many	TRBV20-1	13	TRBJ2-5	TRBD2	TGCAGTGCTGGTCTAGCGGGAGGAGAGACCCAGTACTTC	CSAGLAGGETQYF
many	TRBV7-9	14	TRBJ2-1	NA	TGTGCCAGCAGATCGGCTAGCTCCTACAATGAGCAGTTCTTC	CASRSASSYNEQFF
NA	TRBV30	15	TRBJ2-7	TRBD1	TGTGCCTGGAGTGTAGGGACAGGGAATTACTACGAGCAGTACTTC	CAWSVGTGNYYEQYF
NA	TRBV11-3	15	TRBJ2-7	NA	TGTGCCAGCAGCTCCACCGTCCGGGGCTCCTACGAGCAGTACTTC	CASSSTVRGSYEQYF
many	TRBV19	17	TRBJ2-6	NA	TGTGCCAGTAGTCCCACGGACGGGTACTCTGGGGCCAACGTCCTGACTTTC	CASSPTDGYSGANVLTF
NA	TRBV18	15	TRBJ2-7	TRBD1	TGTGCCAGCTCACCCCCCGGGACAGGGGTGAACGAGCAGTACTTC	CASSPPGTGVNEQYF
many	TRBV5-1	17	TRBJ2-3	TRBD1	TGCGCCAGCAGTTCCGGGACAGGGGGCCGCGTCACAGATACGCAGTATTTT	CASSSGTGGRVTDTQYF
once	TRBV5-1	12	TRBJ1-1	NA	TGCGCCAGCAGCGATTGGACAGCAGAAGCTTTCTTT	CASSDWTAEAFF
many	TRBV7-9	14	TRBJ2-5	NA	TGTGCCAGCAGCTTAGACACAGCTCAAGAGACCCAGTACTTC	CASSLDTAQETQYF
few	TRBV6-1	15	TRBJ2-1	NA	TGTGCCAGCAGGGCTGCCCACTGGGAGTACAATGAGCAGTTCTTC	CASRAAHWEYNEQFF
NA	TRBV12-3/TRBV12-4	11	TRBJ2-2	NA	TGTGCCAGCAGGGGGACCTTGGAGCTGTTTTTT	CASRGTLELFF
NA	TRBV6-2/TRBV6-3	16	TRBJ2-1	TRBD2	TGTGCCAGCAGTTACGAGGGGACTAGCGGGAGCTATGAGCAGTTCTTC	CASSYEGTSGSYEQFF
NA	TRBV28	11	TRBJ2-7	NA	TGTGCCAGCAGCCCGGTCATAGAGGTTTGTTTC	CASSPVIEVCF
many	TRBV19	18	TRBJ2-3	NA	TGTGCCAGTACTCGTTCGGACGGCCGGTCACTTGGAGCAGATACGCAGTATTTT	CASTRSDGRSLGADTQYF
many	TRBV28	11	TRBJ2-7	NA	TGTGCCAGCAGTTTGGGGAACGAGCAGTACTTC	CASSLGNEQYF
few	TRBV28	19	TRBJ2-1	NA	TGTGCCAGCACCCCAATCGCTAGTAGGCGAAAGAGCTCCTACAATGAGCAGTTCTTC	CASTPIASRRKSSYNEQFF